Included here is one TCR beta chain sequence, with context. This sample is part of a study of blood T cell repertoires in COVID-19. Overall study context: Acute and convalescent COVID-19 specimens originated in the United States, Italy and Spain. PBMCs, B-cell-depleted T cells, or T cells provided the cDNA or gDNA that made up the material.

Original methodology: The assay estimated nucleated cells by amplifying reference gene primers. Here immunoSEQ multiplex PCR was the method, and the copy in TCRdb shows in-frame clones only, minus some. V and J calls and clone size are as listed in that table; D and trimming were resolved from the DNA. Among a few hundred thousand clones listed, around four fifths were seen once. CDR1 and CDR2 from the germline V gene are SGHNT and YYREEE (reference sequence). The CDR3 is made up of 15 amino acids. V lost 2 bases and J lost 0; bases outside the gene matches: 2. The TCR was taken from a woman between 50 and 59 years old with acute or convalescent COVID-19. Specimen: peripheral blood. This chain uses TRBV5-4 with TRBJ2-3; TRBD2 matches at 8 bases. The CDR3 DNA reads TGTGCCAGCAGCTTAGCGGGGGCGAGCACAGATACGCAGTATTTT. Its protein is CASSLAGASTDTQYF.